The TCR beta chain described here comes from a study of cytomegalovirus exposure and HLA in healthy donors. For the study at large: Early released data comprised approximately 85 million unique TCRs from HLA-typed donors.

This CDR3 is 16 amino acids long. Germline CDR1 reads SGHNT; CDR2 reads YYREEE (reference sequence). V was clipped by 3 bases and J by 7 bases; unmatched bases: 9. The study ran its PCR with 60 Vbeta and 13 Jbeta primers. Method: immunoSEQ multiplex PCR; TCRdb's copy keeps in-frame clones and lacks some. The table lists about 190,000 clones, 85% of them singletons, with 1% in the top ten. This clone has a handful of counts. This sequence was found in a boy younger than 10 in good health and CMV-seronegative. The V gene is TRBV5-4, the J gene TRBJ2-2, with 10 bases aligning to TRBD2. The sequencing input was PBMCs. The CDR3 coding sequence is TGTGCCAGCAGCTGGGGAGCGGGGGGGCTTGTCGGGGAGCTGTTTTTT. This gives the protein CASSWGAGGLVGELFF.